The 22 T cell receptor beta chains reported below all come from one sample, sequenced in a study of cytomegalovirus exposure and HLA in healthy donors. Researchers ran the PCR with 60 Vbeta and 13 Jbeta primers. Using immunoSEQ multiplex PCR, the repertoire was profiled, and TCRdb retains in-frame clones only, with some absent. The sample includes 150,000 to 200,000 clones, about three quarters of them seen just once. Sequencing input: PBMCs. These TCRs come from a woman in her forties or fifties in good health and CMV-seropositive.

This clone was seen a handful of times. The rearrangement uses TRBV2 and TRBJ1-2; D is undetermined. Trimming cost V 8 bases and J 8 bases, with 15 bases left between them. The CDR3 length is 12 residues. Germline V gene data show CDR1 as SNHLY and CDR2 as FYNNEI. The DNA for the CDR3 is TGTGCCAGCTACGACCGTGGCGGGGGCTACACCTTC. Translated: CASYDRGGGYTF.

The chain joins TRBV10-2 to TRBJ2-1; D call uncertain. Per the germline V gene, CDR1 is WSHSY and CDR2 is SAAADI. The CDR3 has 12 residues. Trimming cost V 3 bases and J 5 bases, with 5 bases left between them. DNA for the CDR3: TGCGCCAGCAGTGACTCTGACAATGAGCAGTTCTTC. This sequence encodes CASSDSDNEQFF.

This clone was seen a handful of times. The chain is built from TRBV7-8 and TRBJ2-5; TRBD2 matches 14 bases. The CDR3 runs 17 residues. CDR1 and CDR2 (germline): SGHVS, FQNEAQ. The V and J ends lost 5 bases and 5 bases, in that order; junction bases with no gene match: 10. This CDR3 reads CASSLSGTSGGRETQYF. For the CDR3, the DNA is TGTGCCAGCAGCCTTTCCGGGACTAGCGGGGGTCGGGAGACCCAGTACTTC.

This clone was counted once. V usage is TRBV7-2 and J usage is TRBJ2-2; 14 bases align to TRBD2. The CDR3 has 19 residues. V dropped 1 base and J dropped 1; count of bases not matched to a gene: 5. Per germline, CDR1 SGHTA and CDR2 FQGNSA. The CDR3 sequence is CASSLVGGLAGENTGELFF. The CDR3 DNA sequence: TGTGCCAGCAGCTTAGTTGGGGGACTAGCGGGGGAGAACACCGGGGAGCTGTTTTTT.

The chain recombines TRBV13 with TRBJ2-7, with 9 bases lining up with TRBD2. Per germline, CDR1 PRHDT and CDR2 FYEKMQ (reference sequence). The CDR3 consists of 13 residues. The V segment lost 5 bases and the J segment 7 bases; nucleotides outside the gene matches: 6. The CDR3 region has the DNA TGTGCCAGCAGCGATAGACTAGCGGAGGAGCAGTACTTC. Its translation is CASSDRLAEEQYF.

The chain links TRBV10-1 to TRBJ1-1; no firm D call. Germline CDR1 is WNHNN and CDR2 is SYGVQD (reference sequence). The CDR3 totals 14 residues. Trimming stripped 4 bases from V and 4 bases from J, with 13 bases between. The CDR3 DNA sequence: TGCGCCAGCAGTGCCCAGATCGCAGGCACTGAAGCTTTCTTT. Its protein is CASSAQIAGTEAFF.

DNA of the CDR3: TGTGCCAGCAGCGTTGACTCCCCCATGAGGAATGAGCAGTTCTTC. This encodes CASSVDSPMRNEQFF. This rearrangement joins TRBV2 to TRBJ2-1, with D unresolved. Trimming cost V 6 bases and J 7 bases, with 19 bases left between them. This CDR3 has 15 amino acids. Germline CDR1 reads SNHLY; CDR2 reads FYNNEI.

The chain combines TRBV10-2 with TRBJ2-4, with 9 bases identical to TRBD2. The J segment lost 3 bases and the V segment lost 4 bases, leaving 13 bases of the junction unmatched. CDR3 length equals 18 residues. Looked up from germline, CDR1 is WSHSY and CDR2 is SAAADI. Written as DNA, the CDR3 is TGCGCCAGCAGTGCCGTTACCATAGCGGGGGAGGTCAAAAACATTCAGTACTTC. This encodes CASSAVTIAGEVKNIQYF.

Comment on this clone: A junction end diverges from the germline sequence, so it may reflect a read error. V usage is TRBV7-7 and J usage is TRBJ2-7, with 11 nucleotides matching TRBD2. Germline V gene lookup returns CDR1 SSHAT and CDR2 FNYEAQ (reference sequence). The CDR3 spans 21 residues. The CDR3 bases are TGTGCTAGCACCGACAACTTTAAGAATGGGGCTAGCGGGGGGAGCTCCTACGAGCAGTACTTC. It codes for CASTDNFKNGASGGSSYEQYF.

Here the CDR3 reads CASSEAVNSPLHF. The CDR3 region has the DNA TGCGCCAGCAGTGAGGCAGTGAATTCACCCCTCCACTTT. The J gene is TRBJ1-6, the V gene TRBV10-2; D unclear. The germline CDR1 and CDR2 sequences are WSHSY and SAAADI. The CDR3 totals 13 residues. V lost 2 bases and J lost 7, with 6 bases in between.

The chain employs TRBV7-2 and TRBJ2-1, with 9 bases matching TRBD2. J gave up 4 bases and V 5 bases, and 9 bases lay outside the gene matches. Germline loops: CDR1 SGHTA, CDR2 FQGNSA. The length of the CDR3 is 16 residues. In DNA form, the CDR3 reads TGTGCCAGCAGCCGGTCACTAGCGGGTAATTACAATGAGCAGTTCTTC. Its protein is CASSRSLAGNYNEQFF.

In its sample, this clone was seen a few times. CDR3 amino acids: CASSRQGTTDTQYF. The CDR3 bases are TGTGCCAGCAGTCGACAGGGTACCACAGATACGCAGTATTTT. The rearrangement joins TRBV27 to TRBJ2-3; the match to TRBD1 covers 7 bases. With 5 bases clipped from V and 2 bases from J, the junction kept 4 bases outside the gene matches. The CDR3 has 14 amino acids. The germline V gene encodes CDR1 MNHEY and CDR2 SMNVEV (reference sequence).

This clone was seen a handful of times. The V gene is TRBV4-2, the J gene TRBJ2-7; D is unresolved. Germline CDR1 LGHNA, CDR2 YNFKEQ. The germline V and J ends were trimmed by 0 bases and 0 bases, with 12 bases remaining between them. This CDR3 contains 16 residues. CDR3 nucleotides: TGTGCCAGCAGCCAAGAAACCTCCCCGAGCTCCTACGAGCAGTACTTC. Translating gives CASSQETSPSSYEQYF.

The chain's CDR3 is CASSGEYNTEAFF. The CDR3 coding sequence is TGTGCCAGTAGTGGGGAGTACAACACTGAAGCTTTCTTT. The V gene is TRBV19, the J gene TRBJ1-1; no reliable D call. V gave up 5 bases and J gave up 2 bases, with 9 bases separating them. Germline V CDR1 and CDR2: LNHDA, SQIVND (reference sequence). This CDR3 contains 13 residues.

Regarding this clone: At one end the junction does not follow the germline gene, possibly because of a read error. The chain joins TRBV27 to TRBJ2-1; no clear D gene. From germline, CDR1 is MNHEY and CDR2 SMNVEV (reference sequence). The CDR3 loop spans 14 amino acids. The CDR3 DNA sequence: TGTGCCAGCAGTTTGGCCCCCTCCGACAATGAGCAGTTCTTC. Encoded protein: CASSLAPSDNEQFF.

In this sample, this clone turned up once. A much more abundant neighbour one base away suggests this may be a read error. The genes are TRBV2 and TRBJ2-6; D is ambiguous. Trimming pared 3 bases from V and 0 bases from J, leaving 3 bases between. In germline, CDR1 is SNHLY, CDR2 FYNNEI. This CDR3 has 14 residues. CDR3 coding DNA: TGTGCCAGCAGTGACAACTCTGGGGCCAACGTCCTGACTTTC. It translates to CASSDNSGANVLTF.

This chain links TRBV28 with TRBJ1-5; D unclear. CDR1 MDHEN and CDR2 SYDVKM come from the germline V gene. This CDR3 has 13 residues. V lost 2 bases and J 3 bases, leaving 5 bases between the germline ends. CDR3 sequence reads: CASSLQNNQPQHF. Written as DNA, the CDR3 is TGTGCCAGCAGTTTACAGAACAATCAGCCCCAGCATTTT.

The chain joins TRBV7-8 to TRBJ1-6; D unresolved. The germline V and J ends were trimmed by 1 base and 3 bases, with 16 bases remaining between them. Germline lookup yields CDR1 SGHVS and CDR2 FQNEAQ. This CDR3 comprises 18 residues. The CDR3 region is CASSLGVFVGLYNSPLHF. DNA of the CDR3: TGTGCCAGCAGCTTAGGAGTGTTTGTGGGCCTCTATAATTCACCCCTCCACTTT.

This clone has just one count. This chain connects TRBV4-1 to TRBJ2-5, with unresolved D. The V gene lost 4 bases and the J gene lost 6 bases, with 12 bases spanning the gap. The CDR3 is 13 residues long. CDR1 and CDR2 (germline): MGHRA, YSYEKL. This CDR3 reads CASSREVGKTQYF. The CDR3, as DNA: TGCGCCAGCAGCCGTGAGGTTGGCAAGACCCAGTACTTC.

The V call is TRBV6-7, the J call TRBJ1-2, with D possibly matching TRBD1 (5 bases). TRBV6-7 is designated an ORF whose function remains uncertain. V was cut by 0 bases and J by 6 bases, with 14 bases left in between. The CDR3 has 15 amino acids. CDR3 residues: CASSYSEGLKDGYTF. The CDR3 DNA sequence: TGTGCCAGCAGTTACTCGGAGGGGCTTAAGGATGGCTACACCTTC.

The chain recombines TRBV9 with TRBJ2-5; 8 nucleotides align to TRBD1. The CDR3 totals 15 residues. Germline V CDR1 and CDR2: SGDLS, YYNGEE. The V segment lost 2 bases and the J segment 5 bases; nucleotides outside the gene matches: 8. The CDR3 sequence is CASSVRSTGGETQYF. CDR3 coding DNA: TGTGCCAGCAGCGTGAGGAGCACAGGGGGGGAGACCCAGTACTTC.

The chain joins TRBV20-1 to TRBJ1-1; no clear D. This CDR3 region has 10 residues. V gave up 6 bases and J gave up 5 bases, with 7 bases separating them. Per germline, CDR1 DFQATT and CDR2 SNEGSKA (reference sequence). For the CDR3, the DNA is TGCAGTGCGGCCAGGACTGAAGCTTTCTTT. Encoded protein: CSAARTEAFF.